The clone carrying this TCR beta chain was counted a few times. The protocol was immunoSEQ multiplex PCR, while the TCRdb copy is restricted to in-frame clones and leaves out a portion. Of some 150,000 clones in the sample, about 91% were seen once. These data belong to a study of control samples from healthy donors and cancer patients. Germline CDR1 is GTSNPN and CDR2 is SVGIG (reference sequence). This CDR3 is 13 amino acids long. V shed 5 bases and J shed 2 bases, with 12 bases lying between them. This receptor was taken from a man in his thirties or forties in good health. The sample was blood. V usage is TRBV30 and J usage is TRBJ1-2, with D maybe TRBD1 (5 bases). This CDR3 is CAWLTDRNYGYTF. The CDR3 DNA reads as TGTGCCTGGCTTACAGACAGAAACTATGGCTACACCTTC.